In this sample, the clone carrying this TCR beta chain turned up a few times. Its antigen is undetermined. Amplified TCR beta CDR3 regions derived from RNA transcripts. TCR CDR3 underwent first-round RT-PCR with the HTBI primer set. Via MiXCR, TCRdb re-called the multiplex PCR reads, giving one row per CDR3 protein. The repertoire has some 350,000 distinct CDR3 sequences, approximately 15% of them found once; the top ten carry around a quarter. This sample was included in a study of T cells in Graves' hyperthyroidism and ophthalmopathy. V dropped 0 bases and J dropped 4 bases, with 10 bases sitting between them. Per the germline V gene, CDR1 is DFQATT and CDR2 is SNEGSKA (reference sequence). This CDR3 is built from 13 residues. These patients, aged 18 to 65, had recently diagnosed hyperthyroidism lasting under 2 months. Study-wide findings and caveats: Ophthalmopathy and stable hyperthyroidism were separated by a 13 V-J model.

The clonotype was recovered from a young woman with Graves' hyperthyroidism that later progressed to Graves' ophthalmopathy. The chain employs TRBV20-1 and TRBJ2-7, with D possibly being TRBD1 (6 bases). The sequencing input was blood. As DNA, the CDR3 is TGCAGTGCTAGAGATACCCAGGGGTACGAGCAGTACTTC. Amino acids: CSARDTQGYEQYF.